This TCR beta chain was sequenced in a study of cytomegalovirus exposure and HLA in healthy donors. With 60 Vbeta and 13 Jbeta primers, the PCR was carried out. Sequenced by immunoSEQ multiplex PCR; TCRdb stores in-frame clones only, minus some. The sample lists tens of thousands of clones; about three quarters were seen once. This CDR3 has 15 residues. Note on this clone: The germline gene is not matched at one end of the junction; a read error may be the cause.

The chain recombines TRBV23-1 with TRBJ2-3; TRBD2 matches 11 bases. TRBV23-1 is placed among ORFs of uncertain function. This clonotype originated in a male donor in good health and CMV-seropositive. The sample taken for sequencing was PBMCs. The CDR3 bases are TGCGCCAGCAGTCAATCGTTCCGGCTAGCGGGGGGCGGGCGTTTT. It translates to CASSQSFRLAGGGRF.